The 2 T cell receptor beta chains in this list originate from one sample, sequenced in a study of blood T cell repertoires in COVID-19. The protocol was immunoSEQ multiplex PCR, while the TCRdb copy is restricted to in-frame clones and leaves out a portion. The sample records fewer than 500,000 clones, around 89% being singletons. The sequenced sample was peripheral blood. The receptors come from a woman in her 30s with acute or convalescent COVID-19.

This chain links TRBV29-1 with TRBJ1-2; TRBD1 is a possible D gene (6 bases). CDR1 and CDR2 (germline): SQVTM, ANQGSEA. The CDR3 has 13 amino acids. V lost 5 bases and J 6 bases, leaving 16 bases between the germline ends. The CDR3 loop is CSVPGGGRDGYTF. The CDR3 DNA is TGCAGCGTTCCTGGGGGGGGGCGAGATGGCTACACCTTC.

This sequence joins TRBV7-9 and TRBJ2-5, with D uncertain. Germline CDR1 is SEHNR and CDR2 is FQNEAQ (reference sequence). The germline V and J ends were trimmed by 6 bases and 5 bases, with 10 bases remaining between them. The CDR3 is made up of 12 amino acids. CDR3 residues: CASSNARETQYF. CDR3 nucleotides: TGTGCCAGCAGTAATGCCCGGGAGACCCAGTACTTC.